This is a list of T cell receptor beta chains from one sample in a study of control samples from healthy donors and cancer patients. Clones were read by immunoSEQ multiplex PCR, and TCRdb kept only the in-frame ones, dropping some. The repertoire includes fewer than 95,000 clones, about 85% of them detected once, and roughly 1.2% sits in the top ten. The sample taken for sequencing was blood. These receptors were obtained from a woman between 50 and 59 years old in good health. The CDR3 runs from the conserved cysteine through the conserved F or W. The D gene is left open where the match is weak. A row's size may be missing; if present it is once, few, many or a size class.

clone size	J gene	D gene	V gene	CDR3 DNA	CDR3 protein
NA	TRBJ2-2	TRBD1	TRBV2	TGTGCCAGCAAGGGCCAGGGGGTAAACACCGGGGAGCTGTTTTTT	CASKGQGVNTGELFF
NA	TRBJ2-5	NA	TRBV6-5	TGTGCCAGCAGTTATCAATACCAGGAGACCCAGTACTTC	CASSYQYQETQYF
NA	TRBJ2-3	TRBD2	TRBV28	TGTGCCAGCAGCCCCAGCCTCAGCGGGGTGGCCGATACGCAGTATTTT	CASSPSLSGVADTQYF
NA	TRBJ2-1	TRBD2	TRBV3-1/TRBV3-2	TGTGCCAGTAAGCGGGAGGGCGGGAGTAAGGGTGAGCAGTTCTTC	CASKREGGSKGEQFF
NA	TRBJ2-7	TRBD1	TRBV18	TGTGCCAGCTCATCTGACAGGGGCACCTTCTACGAGCAGTACTTC	CASSSDRGTFYEQYF
NA	TRBJ1-2	NA	TRBV4-2	TGTGCCAGCAGCACCCCATTCGGGGGCGGCTACACCTTC	CASSTPFGGGYTF
few	TRBJ1-2	NA	TRBV7-2	TGTGCCAGCACCTGGGATGTCGGAATGGTTGGCTACACCTTC	CASTWDVGMVGYTF
NA	TRBJ2-1	TRBD2	TRBV6-6	TGTGCCAGCAGTCCGAGACTAGCGGGAGGGCTTTACTTTGAGCAGTTCTTC	CASSPRLAGGLYFEQFF
few	TRBJ2-1	TRBD2	TRBV7-2	TGTGCCAGCAGCCCCTCGGCCCAGCGGGGAAACTACAATGAGCAGTTCTTC	CASSPSAQRGNYNEQFF
few	TRBJ1-6	TRBD1	TRBV6-1	TGTGCCAGCAGTGAAGGACAGGGGACTCCTTCACCCCTCCACTTT	CASSEGQGTPSPLHF
NA	TRBJ2-3	TRBD1	TRBV4-3	TGCGCCAGCAGCCAGCAACAGGGGCAAACAGATACGCAGTATTTT	CASSQQQGQTDTQYF
NA	TRBJ2-5	TRBD1	TRBV18	TGTGCCAGCTCACCACGGGGACAGCAAGAGACCCAGTACTTC	CASSPRGQQETQYF
few	TRBJ2-1	TRBD2	TRBV18	TGTGCCAGCTCGATAGCGAGGACTAGCGGGAAATATGAGCAGTTCTTC	CASSIARTSGKYEQFF
NA	TRBJ2-2	TRBD1	TRBV5-4	TGTGCCAGCAGCCCCAGGACAGGGATCCCTAGACCCGGGGAGCTGTTTTTT	CASSPRTGIPRPGELFF
NA	TRBJ1-3	NA	TRBV11-2	TGTGCCAGCAGCTGGACGGGGCGGGCCTCTGGAAACACCATATATTTT	CASSWTGRASGNTIYF
once	TRBJ2-7	TRBD2	TRBV5-6	TGTGCCAGCAGCCTCTCTAGCGGGGGGTGGTACGAGCAGTACTTC	CASSLSSGGWYEQYF
once	TRBJ1-1	NA	TRBV7-9	TGTGCCAGCAGCTTAGGAGGGGTACGGGAAGCTTTCTTT	CASSLGGVREAFF
NA	TRBJ1-6	NA	TRBV6-6	TGTGCCAGCAGTCTTGGCTCCTATAATTCACCCCTCCACTTT	CASSLGSYNSPLHF
NA	TRBJ2-2	NA	TRBV3-1/TRBV3-2	TGTGCCAGCAGCCCCCGCGCGGGTCCCGGGGAGCTGTTTTTT	CASSPRAGPGELFF
NA	TRBJ2-7	TRBD2	TRBV20-1	TGCAGTGCTAGTCCAGCGGGAGAGAGACCCCCCTACGAGCAGTACTTC	CSASPAGERPPYEQYF
once	TRBJ2-1	NA	TRBV6-6	TGTGCCAGCAGTTACTATCAGGGAGAGCAGTTCTTC	CASSYYQGEQFF
once	TRBJ2-7	NA	TRBV14	TGTGCCAGCAGCCAAGGGGGTCTAAGGGGGGGCAGTTACGAGCAGTACTTC	CASSQGGLRGGSYEQYF
few	TRBJ2-7	NA	TRBV7-7	TGTGCCAGCAGTCCGGACGGAAGAAACTCCGAGCAGTACTTC	CASSPDGRNSEQYF
NA	TRBJ1-3	NA	TRBV7-2	TGTGCCAGCAGCTTAGCGGATGGAAACACCATATATTTT	CASSLADGNTIYF
once	TRBJ2-5	NA	TRBV7-2	TGTGCCAGCAGCGCGATCGGGGCATGGAGAGAGACCCAGTACTTC	CASSAIGAWRETQYF
NA	TRBJ1-2	TRBD1	TRBV7-2	TGTGCCAGCAGCTTACTTCCTCCGGGACAGGGAGGATATGGCTACACCTTC	CASSLLPPGQGGYGYTF
NA	TRBJ1-3	TRBD1	TRBV15	TGTGCCACCAGCAGGGACAGGCGGGGTAGCACCATATATTTT	CATSRDRRGSTIYF